This T cell receptor beta chain was obtained from a study of T cell clonotyping in hematopoietic cell transplantation. The study's findings and limits: At the given depth, recipient repertoires were over 95% de novo clonotypes.

Comment on this clone: Its antigen is not known. Additional DNA sequences in this sample encode the identical CDR3.

The time point is: recipient sample about 28 days before transplant, after cytoreduction. TCRdb's table, derived via immunoSEQ multiplex PCR, lists solely in-frame clones and lacks some. The table records tens of thousands of clones, 85% to 90% of them present only once. V dropped 0 bases and J dropped 5 bases, with 10 bases sitting between them. Germline V gives CDR1 GTSNPN, CDR2 SVGIG (reference sequence). The CDR3 extends over 14 amino acids. Sequenced here: peripheral blood mononuclear cells, sampled before stem cell transplant. This sequence joins TRBV30 and TRBJ2-2; D possibly corresponds to TRBD2 (5 bases). The source of this sequence is a man between 60 and 75 years old with biphenotypic leukemia. Some clones in this sample may be carry-over from other donors' samples. DNA of the CDR3: TGTGCCTGGAGTGTTGGAGCGGCAACCGGGGAGCTGTTTTTT. Protein sequence: CAWSVGAATGELFF.